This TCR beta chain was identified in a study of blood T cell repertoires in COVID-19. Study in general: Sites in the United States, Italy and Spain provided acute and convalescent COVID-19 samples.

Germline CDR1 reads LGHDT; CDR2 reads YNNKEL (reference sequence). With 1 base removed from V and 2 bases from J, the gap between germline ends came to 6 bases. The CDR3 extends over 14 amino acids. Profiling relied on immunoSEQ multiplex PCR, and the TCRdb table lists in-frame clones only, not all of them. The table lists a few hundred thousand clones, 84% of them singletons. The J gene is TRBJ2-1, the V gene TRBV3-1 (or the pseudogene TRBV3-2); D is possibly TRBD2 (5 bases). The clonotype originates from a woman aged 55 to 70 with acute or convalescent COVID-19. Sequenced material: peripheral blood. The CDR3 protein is CASSQAGTYNEQFF. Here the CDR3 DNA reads TGTGCCAGCAGCCAAGCGGGGACCTACAATGAGCAGTTCTTC.